The entry that follows covers one TCR beta chain sequence. Its antigen is still unknown. Treatment: roughly ten-day PBMC culture with coronavirus spike peptide pools or control peptides (ViraFEST assay). This specimen belongs to a study of vaccination and CD4 T cells after COVID-19. Study results and caveats: For SARS-CoV-2-reactive clonotypes, the median went from around 20 to 38, a nonsignificant increase.

The CDR3 is 13 residues long. The germline V gene encodes CDR1 MDHEN and CDR2 SYDVKM. V shed 10 bases and J 5 bases; nucleotides not matched to a gene: 8. Cultured CD4+ T cells had their DNA profiled by the Oncomine TCR Beta short-read assay. DNA came from CD4+ T cells after culture. MiXCR, run by TCRdb on the PCR reads, gives a single entry per CDR3 protein. The sample contains 7,500 to 10,000 distinct CDR3 sequences, 70% of which appear only once. This TCR was recovered from a human donor who had recovered from COVID-19. The rearrangement joins TRBV28 to TRBJ1-2; TRBD1 matches 9 bases. The sequenced sample was CD4+ T cells from blood, cultured in vitro. The CDR3 DNA sequence: TGTGCCATCGGGGACAGGGAGATGTATGGCTACACCTTC. Its protein product is CAIGDREMYGYTF.